What follows are 18 T cell receptor beta chains derived from one specimen sequenced in a study of healthy donors' naive CD4 and CD8 T cells. TCR libraries were built from 500 to 550 ng of total RNA by linear amplification. TCRdb called the reads again in MiXCR, with one record for every CDR3 protein. In the table there are about 180,000 distinct CDR3 sequences, 74% of which are singletons. Sequenced input: naive CD4+ and CD8+ T cells sorted from blood, pooled from several donors. The source is a pool of human donors in good health; the sample pools cells from several healthy donors.

The gene calls are TRBV27 and TRBJ1-5; possible D gene TRBD1, 6 bases. Germline V CDR1 and CDR2: MNHEY, SMNVEV (reference sequence). The V end was cut by 5 bases, the J end by 4 bases, with 15 bases between. The CDR3 consists of 15 residues. CDR3 in amino acids: CASSPRQAGNQPQHF. The CDR3 nucleotides are TGTGCCAGCAGTCCCCGACAGGCCGGAAATCAGCCCCAGCATTTT.

The V gene is TRBV6-5, the J gene TRBJ1-1; D remains unclear. Germline CDR1 is MNHEY and CDR2 is SVGAGI. The CDR3 is 15 amino acids. Trimming pared 2 bases from V and 1 base from J, leaving 11 bases between. In DNA form, the CDR3 reads TGTGCCAGCAGTTACAGGGTCAGGCGGAACACTGAAGCTTTCTTT. It yields the protein CASSYRVRRNTEAFF.

The chain combines TRBV6-5 with TRBJ1-2; 9 bases align to TRBD1. CDR1 is MNHEY and CDR2 is SVGAGI in the germline V gene. Losses at the gene ends were 4 bases for V and 4 bases for J; bases not matched to a gene: 7. This CDR3 contains 15 residues. CDR3 protein: CASSSGQGGLYGYTF. CDR3 bases: TGTGCCAGCAGTTCGGGACAGGGTGGTCTCTATGGCTACACCTTC.

The V and J genes are TRBV6-2 or TRBV6-3 and TRBJ2-5; TRBD2 is a possible D gene (6 bases). V dropped 0 bases and J dropped 4 bases, with 15 bases sitting between them. Germline lookup yields CDR1 MNHEY and CDR2 SVGEGT. The CDR3 is 16 amino acids. Here the CDR3 reads CASSYSATSPPETQYF. CDR3 in DNA: TGTGCCAGCAGTTACTCGGCGACTAGTCCTCCAGAGACCCAGTACTTC.

The rearrangement links TRBV6-5 to TRBJ1-2; possible D gene TRBD1, 5 bases. With 6 bases removed from V and 4 bases from J, the gap between germline ends came to 21 bases. Germline-derived CDR1 and CDR2 are MNHEY and SVGAGI. The CDR3 covers 16 residues. DNA for the CDR3: TGTGCCAGCAGAATCGGGCAGTCATTCGGGACCTATGGCTACACCTTC. Encoded protein: CASRIGQSFGTYGYTF.

This clonotype has only a few counts. V and J are TRBV20-1 and TRBJ1-6; D gene ambiguous. The CDR3 spans 17 residues. Germline V gives CDR1 DFQATT, CDR2 SNEGSKA (reference sequence). The V and J ends lost 0 bases and 0 bases respectively, with 12 bases between them. In DNA, the CDR3 is TGCAGTGCTAGAGATCTGCTGGAACTCTCCTATAATTCACCCCTCCACTTT. Its protein is CSARDLLELSYNSPLHF.

J is TRBJ1-1 and V is TRBV19, with D possibly being TRBD1 (5 bases). Trimming took 3 bases from V and 5 from J, leaving 19 bases between them. Germline V gives CDR1 LNHDA, CDR2 SQIVND (reference sequence). This CDR3 region has 16 residues. The CDR3 loop is CASSMAARGALTEAFF. The DNA of the CDR3 is TGTGCCAGTAGTATGGCCGCGCGGGGCGCGTTAACTGAAGCTTTCTTT.

This chain joins TRBV19 and TRBJ2-5, with D perhaps matching TRBD2 (5 bases). Germline values: CDR1 LNHDA, CDR2 SQIVND (reference sequence). CDR3 size: 16 residues. V lost 5 bases to trimming and J lost 1 base, with 17 bases between them. The CDR3 DNA follows: TGTGCCAGTAGTGGAGAATCGGACTTCGCCCAAGAGACCCAGTACTTC. The encoded protein is CASSGESDFAQETQYF.

The V and J genes are TRBV6-1 and TRBJ2-1, with 9 positions matching TRBD2. V lost 5 bases to trimming and J lost 7 bases; unmatched junction nucleotides: 9. Germline V gene data show CDR1 as MNHNS and CDR2 as SASEGT. The CDR3 loop spans 15 amino acids. As DNA, the CDR3 is TGTGCCAGCAGTAGGACTAGCGCGTACGGTAATGAGCAGTTCTTC. This encodes CASSRTSAYGNEQFF.

CDR3 loop: CASSHTANSGNTIYF. The CDR3 region has the DNA TGTGCCAGCAGCCACACGGCAAACTCTGGAAACACCATATATTTT. The chain joins TRBV6-5 to TRBJ1-3; D is undetermined. In germline, CDR1 is MNHEY, CDR2 SVGAGI. The CDR3 runs 15 residues. Trimming took 6 bases from V and 0 from J, leaving 12 bases between them.

The V and J genes are TRBV19 and TRBJ1-1, with D tentatively TRBD1 (5 bases). V lost 5 bases and J lost 0, with 13 bases in between. This CDR3 comprises 15 residues. Germline loops: CDR1 LNHDA, CDR2 SQIVND (reference sequence). Here the CDR3 DNA reads TGTGCCAGTAGTCTCACGGGACGCATGAACACTGAAGCTTTCTTT. Translated, it gives CASSLTGRMNTEAFF. Filled out from reference TRBV19 and TRBJ1-1, the complete variable domain reads DGGITQSPKYLFRKEGQNVTLSCEQNLNHDAMYWYRQDPGQGLRLIYYSQIVNDFQKGDIAEGYSVSREKKESFPLTVTSAQKNPTAFYLCASSLTGRMNTEAFFGQGTRLTVV.

The DNA for the CDR3 is TGTGCCAGTAGGACAGGGAGAACCAATGAGCAGTTCTTC. Amino acids: CASRTGRTNEQFF. The chain joins TRBV19 to TRBJ2-1; the match to TRBD1 covers 7 bases. The germline V gene encodes CDR1 LNHDA and CDR2 SQIVND (reference sequence). V dropped 6 bases and J dropped 6; count of bases not matched to a gene: 5. The CDR3 contains 13 residues.

This chain links TRBV20-1 with TRBJ1-5; D is uncertain. V lost 3 bases to trimming and J lost 0 bases, with 3 bases between them. Germline V gene lookup returns CDR1 DFQATT and CDR2 SNEGSKA (reference sequence). This CDR3 is built from 12 residues. Here the CDR3 DNA reads TGCAGTGCTAGGCGTAGCAATCAGCCCCAGCATTTT. Protein sequence: CSARRSNQPQHF.

The chain links TRBV29-1 to TRBJ1-3; D unclear. This CDR3 region has 12 residues. Germline V CDR1 and CDR2: SQVTM, ANQGSEA. V lost 3 bases to trimming and J lost 6 bases, with 9 bases between them. Here the CDR3 reads CSVEAGENTIYF. CDR3 nucleotides: TGCAGCGTTGAGGCAGGAGAAAACACCATATATTTT.

The chain joins TRBV11-2 to TRBJ1-2; TRBD1 matches at 7 bases. The CDR3 has 14 residues. Per germline, CDR1 SGHAT and CDR2 FQNNGV. V was pared by 1 base and J by 7 bases, with 6 bases of the junction left unmatched. In DNA form, the CDR3 reads TGTGCCAGCAGCTTAGGACAGGGTTCTTCTGGCTACACCTTC. Amino acid sequence: CASSLGQGSSGYTF.

This chain uses TRBV6-6 with TRBJ2-7, with 7 bases lining up with TRBD1. Germline trimming cut 6 bases from V and 2 bases from J; bases unmatched to any gene: 7. The germline CDR1 and CDR2 sequences are MNHNY and SVGAGI (reference sequence). This CDR3 spans 14 amino acids. For the CDR3, the DNA is TGTGCCAGCAGACAGGGGTCGAGTCCCTACGAGCAGTACTTC. It encodes CASRQGSSPYEQYF.

This clonotype was picked up one time. The J gene is TRBJ2-1, the V gene TRBV27, with 8 bases that match TRBD1. From germline, CDR1 is MNHEY and CDR2 SMNVEV (reference sequence). The CDR3 is 16 amino acids. Trimming took 0 bases from V and 10 from J; bases not matched to a gene: 11. This CDR3 is CASSLSVGTGHYEQFF. CDR3 nucleotides: TGTGCCAGCAGTTTATCGGTGGGGACAGGTCACTACGAGCAGTTCTTC.

This chain links TRBV24-1 with TRBJ2-3; 8 bases map to TRBD2. The germline V gene has CDR1 KGHDR and CDR2 SFDVKD. The CDR3 contains 16 residues. Trimming cost V 4 bases and J 3 bases; bases outside gene matches: 8. CDR3 bases: TGTGCCACCAGTGACCCAAGCGGGGGCCGGACAGATACGCAGTATTTT. Protein: CATSDPSGGRTDTQYF.